Listed below are T cell receptor beta chains from one sample, sequenced in a study of blood T cell repertoires in COVID-19. Clones were read by immunoSEQ multiplex PCR, and TCRdb kept only the in-frame ones, dropping some. In the table there are approximately 200,000 clones, approximately 86% of which are singletons. The sequencing sample was made of PBMCs or T cells enriched from blood (not recorded which). Receptors originate from a woman aged 25 to 45 who had recovered from COVID-19. CDR3s include the opening cysteine and the closing phenylalanine or tryptophan. The D gene is left open where the match is weak. Clone size, where shown, is once, few, many, or a class for clones that have expanded.

v_call: TRBV7-8; clone_size: .; d_call: TRBD2; j_call: TRBJ2-3; cdr3_aa: CASSRLAGGRTDTQYF; cdr3_nt: TGTGCCAGCAGCCGACTAGCGGGGGGGCGCACAGATACGCAGTATTTT
v_call: TRBV24-1; clone_size: .; d_call: TRBD2; j_call: TRBJ2-2; cdr3_aa: CATSDAGRASTGELFF; cdr3_nt: TGTGCCACCAGTGACGCCGGGAGGGCCAGTACCGGGGAGCTGTTTTTT
v_call: TRBV29-1; clone_size: .; d_call: TRBD2; j_call: TRBJ2-1; cdr3_aa: CSVEASGYNEQFF; cdr3_nt: TGCAGCGTTGAGGCTAGCGGATACAATGAGCAGTTCTTC
v_call: TRBV9; clone_size: .; d_call: .; j_call: TRBJ2-7; cdr3_aa: CASSPVSGGLLEQYF; cdr3_nt: TGTGCCAGCAGCCCGGTGAGTGGAGGACTCCTCGAGCAGTACTTC
v_call: TRBV18; clone_size: .; d_call: TRBD1; j_call: TRBJ1-5; cdr3_aa: CASSPQGQGSNQPQHF; cdr3_nt: TGTGCCAGCTCACCACAGGGACAGGGTAGCAATCAGCCCCAGCATTTT
v_call: TRBV19; clone_size: .; d_call: .; j_call: TRBJ2-5; cdr3_aa: CASSTQVASLQETQYF; cdr3_nt: TGTGCCAGTAGTACTCAGGTAGCGAGCCTCCAAGAGACCCAGTACTTC
v_call: TRBV19; clone_size: .; d_call: .; j_call: TRBJ1-2; cdr3_aa: CASSTASRLNYGYTF; cdr3_nt: TGTGCCAGTAGTACTGCGTCTCGCCTGAACTATGGCTACACCTTC
v_call: TRBV3-1/TRBV3-2; clone_size: .; d_call: .; j_call: TRBJ1-6; cdr3_aa: CASSQGQGYSPLHF; cdr3_nt: TGTGCCAGCAGCCAGGGACAAGGCTATTCACCCCTCCACTTT
v_call: TRBV6-6; clone_size: .; d_call: TRBD1; j_call: TRBJ2-7; cdr3_aa: CASSQTRQGNYEQYF; cdr3_nt: TGTGCCAGCAGTCAGACGAGACAGGGAAACTACGAGCAGTACTTC
v_call: TRBV5-1; clone_size: few; d_call: .; j_call: TRBJ1-6; cdr3_aa: CASSTTPGSISSPLHF; cdr3_nt: TGCGCCAGCAGCACAACTCCGGGATCTATCTCTTCACCCCTCCACTTT
v_call: TRBV6-6; clone_size: .; d_call: TRBD1; j_call: TRBJ1-3; cdr3_aa: CASTRDRGNTIYF; cdr3_nt: TGTGCCAGCACCCGGGACAGGGGAAACACCATATATTTT
v_call: TRBV3-1/TRBV3-2; clone_size: .; d_call: .; j_call: TRBJ1-1; cdr3_aa: CASSPSPGVNTEAFF; cdr3_nt: TGTGCCAGCAGCCCATCCCCGGGGGTGAACACTGAAGCTTTCTTT
v_call: TRBV7-3; clone_size: .; d_call: TRBD2; j_call: TRBJ2-5; cdr3_aa: CASSELAGGLETQYF; cdr3_nt: TGTGCCAGCAGCGAACTAGCGGGAGGGCTCGAGACCCAGTACTTC
v_call: TRBV11-3; clone_size: .; d_call: .; j_call: TRBJ2-3; cdr3_aa: CASSLVGNVIPDTQYF; cdr3_nt: TGTGCCAGCAGCCTTGTCGGGAATGTGATTCCAGATACGCAGTATTTT
v_call: TRBV7-9; clone_size: .; d_call: TRBD2; j_call: TRBJ2-7; cdr3_aa: CASSLIGTTYYEQYF; cdr3_nt: TGTGCCAGCAGCTTGATTGGGACTACTTACTACGAGCAGTACTTC
v_call: TRBV19; clone_size: .; d_call: .; j_call: TRBJ1-5; cdr3_aa: CASSTLGDSNQPQHF; cdr3_nt: TGTGCCAGTAGTACCCTAGGGGATAGCAATCAGCCCCAGCATTTT
v_call: TRBV5-4; clone_size: .; d_call: TRBD1; j_call: TRBJ2-1; cdr3_aa: CASSPVGDRLYNEQFF; cdr3_nt: TGTGCCAGCAGCCCGGTGGGGGACAGGCTGTACAATGAGCAGTTCTTC
v_call: TRBV2; clone_size: .; d_call: .; j_call: TRBJ1-2; cdr3_aa: CASSGLIGSQGYTF; cdr3_nt: TGTGCCAGCAGTGGCCTCATAGGGAGCCAGGGCTACACCTTC
v_call: TRBV27; clone_size: .; d_call: .; j_call: TRBJ1-2; cdr3_aa: CASSWGFEQGEDYGYTF; cdr3_nt: TGTGCCAGCAGTTGGGGCTTCGAACAGGGTGAGGACTATGGCTACACCTTC
v_call: TRBV11-1; clone_size: .; d_call: .; j_call: TRBJ2-2; cdr3_aa: CASSSRTGELFF; cdr3_nt: TGTGCCAGCAGCTCCCGCACCGGGGAGCTGTTTTTT
v_call: TRBV19; clone_size: once; d_call: .; j_call: TRBJ2-7; cdr3_aa: CASSPGLHLEQYF; cdr3_nt: TGTGCCAGTAGCCCGGGACTGCACCTCGAGCAGTACTTC
v_call: TRBV4-1; clone_size: .; d_call: .; j_call: TRBJ1-2; cdr3_aa: CASSQVTGYGYTF; cdr3_nt: TGCGCCAGCAGCCAAGTAACAGGGTATGGCTACACCTTC
v_call: TRBV19; clone_size: once; d_call: TRBD1; j_call: TRBJ2-5; cdr3_aa: CASSTYGQGPETQYF; cdr3_nt: TGTGCCAGTAGTACCTATGGACAGGGGCCAGAGACCCAGTACTTC
v_call: TRBV5-5; clone_size: once; d_call: .; j_call: TRBJ2-7; cdr3_aa: CASSRVPGTGGYEQYF; cdr3_nt: TGTGCCAGCAGCCGAGTTCCCGGGACCGGGGGCTACGAGCAGTACTTC
v_call: TRBV11-2; clone_size: .; d_call: TRBD2; j_call: TRBJ2-7; cdr3_aa: CASSLGGLAVQYF; cdr3_nt: TGTGCCAGCAGCTTAGGAGGACTAGCGGTTCAGTACTTC
v_call: TRBV4-2; clone_size: .; d_call: .; j_call: TRBJ1-1; cdr3_aa: CASSHATENTEAFF; cdr3_nt: TGTGCCAGCAGCCATGCGACAGAGAACACTGAAGCTTTCTTT
v_call: TRBV13; clone_size: .; d_call: .; j_call: TRBJ1-3; cdr3_aa: CASSRKGLSGNTIYF; cdr3_nt: TGTGCCAGCAGCCGGAAGGGACTCTCTGGAAACACCATATATTTT
v_call: TRBV6-5; clone_size: .; d_call: TRBD1; j_call: TRBJ1-2; cdr3_aa: CASSSSPGTGPYGYTF; cdr3_nt: TGTGCCAGCAGTTCGTCCCCCGGGACAGGGCCCTATGGCTACACCTTC
v_call: TRBV30; clone_size: .; d_call: TRBD1; j_call: TRBJ2-7; cdr3_aa: CAWSAGQGYEQYF; cdr3_nt: TGTGCCTGGAGTGCGGGACAGGGTTACGAGCAGTACTTC
v_call: TRBV9; clone_size: .; d_call: TRBD1; j_call: TRBJ2-7; cdr3_aa: CASSAGGQGAVEQYF; cdr3_nt: TGTGCCAGCAGCGCTGGGGGACAGGGGGCCGTCGAGCAGTACTTC
v_call: TRBV14; clone_size: .; d_call: TRBD1; j_call: TRBJ1-1; cdr3_aa: CASRLTGAGEAFF; cdr3_nt: TGTGCCAGCAGACTTACAGGGGCCGGAGAAGCTTTCTTT
v_call: TRBV19; clone_size: .; d_call: TRBD1; j_call: TRBJ2-5; cdr3_aa: CASRPGGQGETQYF; cdr3_nt: TGTGCCAGTAGGCCGGGGGGACAGGGAGAGACCCAGTACTTC
v_call: TRBV5-1; clone_size: .; d_call: .; j_call: TRBJ2-1; cdr3_aa: CASSLGGTAYNEQFF; cdr3_nt: TGCGCCAGCAGCTTGGGCGGTACCGCCTACAATGAGCAGTTCTTC
v_call: TRBV30; clone_size: .; d_call: .; j_call: TRBJ1-3; cdr3_aa: CAWSVWGPGNTIYF; cdr3_nt: TGTGCCTGGAGTGTGTGGGGCCCTGGAAACACCATATATTTT
v_call: TRBV14; clone_size: .; d_call: TRBD2; j_call: TRBJ2-7; cdr3_aa: CASSQGGSGRVRSEQYF; cdr3_nt: TGTGCCAGCAGCCAAGGGGGTAGCGGGAGAGTACGGTCCGAGCAGTACTTC
v_call: TRBV10-3; clone_size: .; d_call: .; j_call: TRBJ1-3; cdr3_aa: CAIRLGVTIYF; cdr3_nt: TGTGCCATAAGACTTGGAGTCACCATATATTTT
v_call: TRBV2; clone_size: .; d_call: .; j_call: TRBJ2-7; cdr3_aa: CASSEGRLSTYEQYF; cdr3_nt: TGTGCCAGCAGTGAGGGCAGGTTAAGCACCTACGAGCAGTACTTC
v_call: TRBV10-1; clone_size: .; d_call: .; j_call: TRBJ1-1; cdr3_aa: CASSGGQSGTEAFF; cdr3_nt: TGCGCCAGCAGTGGCGGACAGTCCGGAACTGAAGCTTTCTTT
v_call: TRBV6-5; clone_size: .; d_call: TRBD1; j_call: TRBJ1-1; cdr3_aa: CASSSLTGANTEAFF; cdr3_nt: TGTGCCAGCAGTTCTCTGACAGGGGCGAACACTGAAGCTTTCTTT
v_call: TRBV11-2; clone_size: .; d_call: TRBD2; j_call: TRBJ2-1; cdr3_aa: CASRRIAGGSYNEQFF; cdr3_nt: TGTGCCAGCAGACGAATAGCGGGTGGCTCCTACAATGAGCAGTTCTTC
v_call: TRBV2; clone_size: once; d_call: .; j_call: TRBJ1-6; cdr3_aa: CASRGQADNSPLHF; cdr3_nt: TGTGCCAGCAGGGGGCAGGCCGACAATTCACCCCTCCACTTT
v_call: TRBV6-6; clone_size: .; d_call: TRBD1; j_call: TRBJ1-2; cdr3_aa: CASSYGTGNGYTF; cdr3_nt: TGTGCCAGCAGTTATGGGACAGGCAATGGCTACACCTTC
v_call: TRBV11-3; clone_size: .; d_call: .; j_call: TRBJ2-1; cdr3_aa: CASSLRTTSYNEQFF; cdr3_nt: TGTGCCAGCAGCTTGAGGACTACCTCCTACAATGAGCAGTTCTTC
v_call: TRBV5-6; clone_size: .; d_call: TRBD1; j_call: TRBJ1-2; cdr3_aa: CASSFGPTGIYGYTF; cdr3_nt: TGTGCCAGCAGCTTTGGTCCGACAGGGATTTATGGCTACACCTTC
v_call: TRBV7-3; clone_size: .; d_call: .; j_call: TRBJ2-7; cdr3_aa: CASSLNKSPGPHKGYEQYF; cdr3_nt: TGTGCCAGCAGCTTAAATAAATCCCCTGGGCCCCATAAAGGCTACGAGCAGTACTTC
v_call: TRBV9; clone_size: .; d_call: TRBD2; j_call: TRBJ2-3; cdr3_aa: CASSVKDAMRGGTDTQYF; cdr3_nt: TGTGCCAGCAGCGTAAAAGACGCTATGCGGGGGGGCACAGATACGCAGTATTTT
v_call: TRBV4-1; clone_size: .; d_call: TRBD2; j_call: TRBJ2-5; cdr3_aa: CASSQRAAGGRGETQYF; cdr3_nt: TGCGCCAGCAGCCAGAGGGCAGCGGGGGGGAGAGGAGAGACCCAGTACTTC
v_call: TRBV19; clone_size: .; d_call: .; j_call: TRBJ2-3; cdr3_aa: CASSISGEGGTDTQYF; cdr3_nt: TGTGCCAGTAGTATATCGGGAGAGGGCGGCACAGATACGCAGTATTTT
v_call: TRBV7-2; clone_size: few; d_call: .; j_call: TRBJ1-5; cdr3_aa: CASSWRVGQPQHF; cdr3_nt: TGTGCCAGCAGCTGGCGCGTCGGGCAGCCCCAGCATTTT
v_call: TRBV18; clone_size: .; d_call: .; j_call: TRBJ2-2; cdr3_aa: CASSPNAGVNTGELFF; cdr3_nt: TGTGCCAGCTCACCAAACGCAGGCGTGAACACCGGGGAGCTGTTTTTT
v_call: TRBV5-1; clone_size: .; d_call: .; j_call: TRBJ1-1; cdr3_aa: CASSLNPGGEAFF; cdr3_nt: TGCGCCAGCAGCTTGAACCCCGGGGGTGAAGCTTTCTTT
v_call: TRBV24-1; clone_size: .; d_call: .; j_call: TRBJ2-3; cdr3_aa: CATSDSDGGTDTQYF; cdr3_nt: TGTGCCACCAGTGATTCAGACGGAGGCACAGATACGCAGTATTTT
v_call: TRBV7-2; clone_size: .; d_call: .; j_call: TRBJ1-1; cdr3_aa: CASSFARGTTEAFF; cdr3_nt: TGTGCCAGCAGCTTTGCAAGGGGAACCACTGAAGCTTTCTTT
v_call: TRBV5-1; clone_size: .; d_call: .; j_call: TRBJ2-3; cdr3_aa: CASSPPEAVDTQYF; cdr3_nt: TGCGCCAGCAGCCCACCTGAAGCGGTAGATACGCAGTATTTT
v_call: TRBV28; clone_size: .; d_call: .; j_call: TRBJ1-1; cdr3_aa: CASSLGHTNTEAFF; cdr3_nt: TGTGCCAGCAGTCTCGGACATACGAACACTGAAGCTTTCTTT